This paragraph reports one T cell receptor (beta chain). The record originates from a study of ipilimumab plus nivolumab after autologous stem cell transplantation. Study summary: A median of about eight nivolumab and four to six ipilimumab doses were given.

Starting 14 to 28 days after autologous transplant, ipilimumab 1 mg/kg was given. Dosing: nivolumab 3 mg/kg IV, weeks 1, 4, 7, 10, then every two weeks to week 26. Germline V gene sequence: CDR1 MDHEN, CDR2 SYDVKM. This CDR3 has 13 amino acids. Trimming pared 7 bases from V and 4 bases from J, leaving 14 bases between. The repertoire was sequenced with immunoSEQ multiplex PCR; TCRdb's copy has only in-frame clones and lacks some. Of fewer than 10,000 clones in the sample, about 67% were seen once. The sequence was collected from a female donor with multiple myeloma. Specimen: PBMCs, collected in a trial of ipilimumab plus nivolumab as post-transplant consolidation. The chain is built from TRBV28 and TRBJ2-7; no definite D call. CDR3 sequence: CASITPGIYEQYF. The CDR3 DNA reads TGTGCCAGCATCACCCCAGGAATTTACGAGCAGTACTTC.